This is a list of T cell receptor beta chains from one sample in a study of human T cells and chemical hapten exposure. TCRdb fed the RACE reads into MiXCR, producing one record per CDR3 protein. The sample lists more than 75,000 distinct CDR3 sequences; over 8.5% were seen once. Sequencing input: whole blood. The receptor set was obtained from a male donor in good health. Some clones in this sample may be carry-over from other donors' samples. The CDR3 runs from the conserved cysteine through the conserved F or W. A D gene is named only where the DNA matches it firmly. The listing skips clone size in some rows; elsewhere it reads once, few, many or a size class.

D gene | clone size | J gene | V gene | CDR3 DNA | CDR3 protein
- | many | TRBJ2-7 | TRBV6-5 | TGTGCCAGCAAGCCAGTAAGCTCCTACGAGCAGTACTTC | CASKPVSSYEQYF
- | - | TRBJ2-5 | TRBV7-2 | TGTGCCAGCAGCGCCCGAAAGGAGCAAGAGACCCAGTACTTC | CASSARKEQETQYF
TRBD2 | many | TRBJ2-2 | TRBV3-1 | TGTGCCAGCAGCGAAACTAGCGAGGACACCGGGGAGCTGTTTTTT | CASSETSEDTGELFF
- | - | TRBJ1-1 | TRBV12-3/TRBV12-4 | TGTGCCAGCACGGGACGGATACCGGTGGATGAAGCTTTCTTT | CASTGRIPVDEAFF
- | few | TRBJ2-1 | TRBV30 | TGTGCCTGGACCGCCATCGGGACTCCCTACAATGAGCAGTTCTTC | CAWTAIGTPYNEQFF
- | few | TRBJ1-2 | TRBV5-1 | TGCGCCAGCAGCTACGCGGTTTCCATAGGAGGCTACACCTTC | CASSYAVSIGGYTF
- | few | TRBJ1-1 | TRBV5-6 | TGTGCCAGCAGCTTGGGCGAGGGAGACACTGAAGCTTTCTTT | CASSLGEGDTEAFF
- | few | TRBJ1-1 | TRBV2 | TGTGCCAGCCCAACGGTCGGGGGCACTGAAGCTTTCTTT | CASPTVGGTEAFF
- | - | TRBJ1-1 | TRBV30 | TGTGCCTGCCGGGACGGCATGAACACTGAAGCTTTCTTT | CACRDGMNTEAFF
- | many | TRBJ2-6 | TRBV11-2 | TGTGCCAGCAGGTCCCCCCCGGGACCGACCTCTGGGGCCAACGTCCTGACATTC | CASRSPPGPTSGANVLTF
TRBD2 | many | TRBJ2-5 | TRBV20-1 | TGCAGTGCTAGAGAAGACCCGGCGGGAGTAGGAGAGACCCAGTACTTC | CSAREDPAGVGETQYF
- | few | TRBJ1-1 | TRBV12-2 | TGTGCAAGTCGCCCCCCTGGGGGGGGCGAGACGGGTGAAGCTTTCTTT | CASRPPGGGETGEAFF
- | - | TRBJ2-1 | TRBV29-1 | TGCAGCGTTGAAGAGACGGGGAACAATGAGCAGTTCTTC | CSVEETGNNEQFF
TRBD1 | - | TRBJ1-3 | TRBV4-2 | TGTGCCAGCAGCCAAGCGAGACAGGGTGCGGACACCATATATTTT | CASSQARQGADTIYF
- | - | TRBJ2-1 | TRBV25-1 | TGTGCCACCATGACGCGTAGGGGGCAGTTCTTC | CATMTRRGQFF
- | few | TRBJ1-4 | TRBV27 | TGTGCCAGCAGTTCGTATTCAGGGGATAAGGAGGAAAAACTGTTTTTT | CASSSYSGDKEEKLFF
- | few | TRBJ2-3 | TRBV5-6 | TGTGCCAGCAGCTTGGTACGGGGGGCCACAGATACGCAGTATTTT | CASSLVRGATDTQYF
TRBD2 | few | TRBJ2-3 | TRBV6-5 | TGTGCCAGCAGTGGGGATCGAGCGATCGGGGGGGCCACGGATACGCAGTATTTT | CASSGDRAIGGATDTQYF
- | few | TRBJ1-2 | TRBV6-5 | TGTGCCAGCAGTTACCAATCTTTCTCTGGCTACACCTTC | CASSYQSFSGYTF
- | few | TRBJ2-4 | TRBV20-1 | TGCAGTGCTATCACTAACCTAGCGCCGGTTCAGTACTTC | CSAITNLAPVQYF
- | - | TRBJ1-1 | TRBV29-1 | TGCAGCGTTGAAAACCCAGGGGAGATCACTGAAGCTTTCTTT | CSVENPGEITEAFF
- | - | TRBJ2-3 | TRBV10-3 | TGTGCCATCAGTGAGCCCGAATGGGACAGCACAGATACGCAGTATTTT | CAISEPEWDSTDTQYF
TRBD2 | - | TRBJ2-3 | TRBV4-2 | TGTGCCAGCAGCCAAACTAGCGGGGGGCACCAAAGCACAGATACGCAGTATTTT | CASSQTSGGHQSTDTQYF
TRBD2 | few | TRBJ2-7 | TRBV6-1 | TGTGCCAGCAGTGTTACGGGAGGGGGGGGAGTGCACGAGCAGTACTTC | CASSVTGGGGVHEQYF
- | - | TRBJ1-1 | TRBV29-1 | TGCAGCGTTGGACGACAGTCCACTGAAGCTTTCTTT | CSVGRQSTEAFF
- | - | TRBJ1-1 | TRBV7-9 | TGTGCCAGCAGCTTGGCGCAGGGTAGGGACACTGAAGCTTTCTTT | CASSLAQGRDTEAFF
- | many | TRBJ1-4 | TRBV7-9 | TGTGCCAGCAGCTTAGATGGGGGGCGGAATGAAAAACTGTTTTTT | CASSLDGGRNEKLFF
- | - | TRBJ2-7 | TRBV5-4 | TGTGCCAGCAGCTCCGACGGGACCAGTTACGAGCAGTACTTC | CASSSDGTSYEQYF
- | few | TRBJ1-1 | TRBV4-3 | TGCGCCAGCAGGCAAAAGATGGGCGGCACTGAAGCTTTCTTT | CASRQKMGGTEAFF
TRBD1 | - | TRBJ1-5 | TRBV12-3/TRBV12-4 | TGTACCAGCAGTTTTGGGGGACAGGGGGAGCAGCCCCAGCATTTT | CTSSFGGQGEQPQHF
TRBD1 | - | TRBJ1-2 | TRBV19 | TGTGCCAGTAAGGGATTCGGGACAGGCTATGGCTACACCTTC | CASKGFGTGYGYTF
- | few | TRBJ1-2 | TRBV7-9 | TGTGCCAGCAGCCGCGAGGGGGGCGTCGGCTACACCTTC | CASSREGGVGYTF
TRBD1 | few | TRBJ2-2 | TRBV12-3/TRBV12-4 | TGTGCCAGCAGGTTCTCCGGGACAGGGGAAACCGGGGAGCTGTTTTTT | CASRFSGTGETGELFF
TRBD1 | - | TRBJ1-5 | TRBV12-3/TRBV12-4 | TGTGCCAGCAAAAAATCGGACAGGGAAAATCAGCCCCAGCATTTT | CASKKSDRENQPQHF
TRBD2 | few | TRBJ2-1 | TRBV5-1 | TGCGCCAGCAGCTTGCTGGAGACTAGCGGGAGCGATGAGCAGTTCTTC | CASSLLETSGSDEQFF
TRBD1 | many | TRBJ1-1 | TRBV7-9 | TGTGCCAGCAGCTTTCCTAACAGGGGAGGGGGCACTGAAGCTTTCTTT | CASSFPNRGGGTEAFF
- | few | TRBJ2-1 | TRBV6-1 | TGTGCCAGCAGTGAAGATCTAGGCCGCTATAATGAGCAGTTCTTC | CASSEDLGRYNEQFF
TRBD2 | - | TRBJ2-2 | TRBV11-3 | TGTGCCAGTAGTACTAGCGGGAGGTCGAACACCGGGGAGCTGTTTTTT | CASSTSGRSNTGELFF
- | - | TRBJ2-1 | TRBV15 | TGTGCCACCAGCAGAGGTCGGGCCGAAGGTGAGCAGTTCTTC | CATSRGRAEGEQFF
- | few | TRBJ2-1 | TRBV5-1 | TGCGCCAGCAGCTTGGGGTATGAGCAGTTCTTC | CASSLGYEQFF
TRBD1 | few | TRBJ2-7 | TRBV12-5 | TGTGCTAGTGGTTTAACGCCACAGGGGGCTACCTACGAGCAGTACTTC | CASGLTPQGATYEQYF
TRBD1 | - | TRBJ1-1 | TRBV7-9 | TGTGCCAGCAGCTTTTTTCGGGACAGGAACACTGAAGCTTTCTTT | CASSFFRDRNTEAFF
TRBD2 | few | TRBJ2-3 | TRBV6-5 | TGTGCCAGCAGACTAGCGGGGTCGAGCACAGATACGCAGTATTTT | CASRLAGSSTDTQYF
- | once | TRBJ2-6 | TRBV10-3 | TGTGCCATCAATGAGTCTTGGGCGTCTGGGGCCAACGTCCTGACTTTC | CAINESWASGANVLTF
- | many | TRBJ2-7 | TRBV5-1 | TGCGCCAGCAGCTCGACCGGGGGGCTATACGAGCAGTACTTC | CASSSTGGLYEQYF
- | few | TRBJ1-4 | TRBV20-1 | TGCAGTGCTAGAGAACCGGACAGTGAAAAACTGTTTTTT | CSAREPDSEKLFF
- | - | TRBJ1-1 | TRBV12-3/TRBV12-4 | TGTGCCAGCAGTTTAGCGGCTGGTGGGAACACTGAAGCTTTCTTT | CASSLAAGGNTEAFF
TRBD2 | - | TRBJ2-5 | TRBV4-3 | TGCGCCAGCAGCCCCCATACTAGCGGGGGTCAAGAGACCCAGTACTTC | CASSPHTSGGQETQYF
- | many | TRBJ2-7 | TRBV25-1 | TGTGCCAGCAGTGACAGAGCATACGAGCAGTACTTC | CASSDRAYEQYF
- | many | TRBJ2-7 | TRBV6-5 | TGTGCCAGCAGTCACGGGGGAATTAAGTACTTC | CASSHGGIKYF
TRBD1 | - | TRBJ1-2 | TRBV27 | TGTGCCAGCAGTGGGGCAGGGGGGAACTATGGCTACACCTTC | CASSGAGGNYGYTF
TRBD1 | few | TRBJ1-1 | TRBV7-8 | TGTGCCAGCAGCCGGGGGGCAGGGGGCGCGAGGACTGAAGCTTTCTTT | CASSRGAGGARTEAFF
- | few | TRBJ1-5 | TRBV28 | TGTGCCAGCAGTTTCTTGGGTAATCAGCCCCAGCATTTT | CASSFLGNQPQHF
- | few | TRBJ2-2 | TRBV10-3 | TGTGCCATCAACCCTGAAATGGGGAACACCGGGGAGCTGTTTTTT | CAINPEMGNTGELFF